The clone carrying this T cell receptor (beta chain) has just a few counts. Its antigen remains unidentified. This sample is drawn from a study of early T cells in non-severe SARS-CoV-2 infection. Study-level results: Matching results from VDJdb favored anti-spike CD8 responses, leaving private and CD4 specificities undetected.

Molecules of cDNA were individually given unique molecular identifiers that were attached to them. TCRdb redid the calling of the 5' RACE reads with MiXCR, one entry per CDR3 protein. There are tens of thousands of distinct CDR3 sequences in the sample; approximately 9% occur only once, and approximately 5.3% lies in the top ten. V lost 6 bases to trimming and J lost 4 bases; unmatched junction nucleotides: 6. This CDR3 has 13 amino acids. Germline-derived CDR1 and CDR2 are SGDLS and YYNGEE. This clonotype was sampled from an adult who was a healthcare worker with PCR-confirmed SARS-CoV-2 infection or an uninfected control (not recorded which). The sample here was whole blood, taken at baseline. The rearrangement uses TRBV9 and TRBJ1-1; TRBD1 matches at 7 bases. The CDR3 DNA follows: TGTGCCAGCAACCGACAGGGAATCACTGAAGCTTTCTTT. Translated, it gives CASNRQGITEAFF.